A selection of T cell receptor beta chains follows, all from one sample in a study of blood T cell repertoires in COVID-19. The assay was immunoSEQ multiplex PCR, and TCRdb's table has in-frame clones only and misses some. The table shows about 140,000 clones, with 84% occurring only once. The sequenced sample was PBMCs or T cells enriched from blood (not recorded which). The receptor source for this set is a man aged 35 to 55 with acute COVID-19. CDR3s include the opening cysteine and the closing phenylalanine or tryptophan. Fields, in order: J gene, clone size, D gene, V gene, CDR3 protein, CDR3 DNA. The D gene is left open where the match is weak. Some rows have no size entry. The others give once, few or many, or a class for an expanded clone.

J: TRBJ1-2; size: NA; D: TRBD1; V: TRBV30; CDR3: CAWSVKARGNYGYTF; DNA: TGTGCCTGGAGTGTAAAGGCCAGGGGGAACTATGGCTACACCTTC
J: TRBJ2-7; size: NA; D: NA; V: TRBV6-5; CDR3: CASRISTDKSYEQYF; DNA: TGTGCCAGCAGAATTTCAACCGACAAGTCCTACGAGCAGTACTTC
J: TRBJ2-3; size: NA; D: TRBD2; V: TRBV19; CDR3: CASSITLAGGPEDTQYF; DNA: TGTGCCAGTAGTATAACCCTAGCGGGAGGGCCGGAAGATACGCAGTATTTT
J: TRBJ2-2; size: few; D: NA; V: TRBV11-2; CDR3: CASSLPYLELFF; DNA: TGTGCCAGCAGCTTACCCTATTTGGAGCTGTTTTTT
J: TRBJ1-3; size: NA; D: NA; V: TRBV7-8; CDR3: CASSPETISDHSGNTIYF; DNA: TGTGCCAGCAGCCCTGAAACTATAAGTGATCACTCTGGAAACACCATATATTTT
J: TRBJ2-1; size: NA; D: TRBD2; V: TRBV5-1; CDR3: CASSLVLAGASSYNEQFF; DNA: TGCGCCAGCAGCTTGGTACTAGCGGGGGCCAGCTCCTACAATGAGCAGTTCTTC
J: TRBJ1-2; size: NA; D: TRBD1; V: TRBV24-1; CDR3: CATSERRGQQYGYTF; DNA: TGTGCCACCAGTGAGCGCCGGGGACAGCAATATGGCTACACCTTC
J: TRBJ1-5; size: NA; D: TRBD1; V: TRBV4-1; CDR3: CASRITGEQPYQPQHF; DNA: TGCGCCAGCAGGATCACAGGGGAACAACCCTATCAGCCCCAGCATTTT
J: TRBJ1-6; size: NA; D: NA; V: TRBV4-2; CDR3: CASSQVAGTDENSPLHF; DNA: TGTGCCAGCAGCCAAGTTGCGGGGACGGACGAGAATTCACCCCTCCACTTT
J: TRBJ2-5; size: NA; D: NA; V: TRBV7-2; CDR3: CASSLGVGALYF; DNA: TGTGCCAGCAGCTTAGGAGTAGGGGCGTTGTACTTC
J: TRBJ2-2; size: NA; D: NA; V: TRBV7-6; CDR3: CASSLGDSKLDTGELFF; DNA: TGTGCCAGCAGCTTAGGGGACTCAAAGCTTGACACCGGGGAGCTGTTTTTT
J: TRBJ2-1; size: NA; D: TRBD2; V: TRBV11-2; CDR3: CASSSLRDRTSGRANEQFF; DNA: TGTGCCAGCAGCTCCCTCAGAGACAGGACTAGCGGGAGGGCAAATGAGCAGTTCTTC
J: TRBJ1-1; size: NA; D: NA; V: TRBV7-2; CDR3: CASSSRGPLNTEAFF; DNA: TGTGCCAGCAGCTCCCGAGGCCCTCTGAACACTGAAGCTTTCTTT
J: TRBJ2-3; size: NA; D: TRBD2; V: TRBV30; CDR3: CAWSTTGTSGGDTQYF; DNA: TGTGCCTGGAGTACCACCGGGACTAGCGGGGGGGATACGCAGTATTTT
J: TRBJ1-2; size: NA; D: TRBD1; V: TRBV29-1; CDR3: CSVEDIGGSGYTF; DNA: TGCAGCGTCGAGGATATAGGGGGCTCTGGCTACACCTTC
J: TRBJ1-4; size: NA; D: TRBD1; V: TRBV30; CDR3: CAWSPPGDRESATNEKLFF; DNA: TGTGCCTGGAGTCCCCCGGGGGACAGGGAATCAGCAACTAATGAAAAACTGTTTTTT
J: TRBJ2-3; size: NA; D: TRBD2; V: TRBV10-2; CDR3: CASSGSSGRADTQYF; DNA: TGCGCCAGCAGTGGATCTAGCGGGAGGGCAGATACGCAGTATTTT
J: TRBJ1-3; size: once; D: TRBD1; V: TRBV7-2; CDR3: CASSGDRGDTIYF; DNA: TGTGCCAGCAGCGGGGACAGAGGGGACACCATATATTTT
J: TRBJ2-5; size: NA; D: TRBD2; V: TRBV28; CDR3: CASSRLFGRGEEETQYF; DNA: TGTGCCAGCAGCCGCTTGTTTGGGCGGGGGGAAGAAGAGACCCAGTACTTC
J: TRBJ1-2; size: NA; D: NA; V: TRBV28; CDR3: CASSFGAVGANYGYTF; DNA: TGTGCCAGCAGTTTTGGGGCCGTAGGGGCTAACTATGGCTACACCTTC
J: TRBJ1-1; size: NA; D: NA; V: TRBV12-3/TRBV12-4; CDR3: CASSSPRSEAFF; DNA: TGTGCCAGCAGTTCCCCTAGGTCTGAAGCTTTCTTT
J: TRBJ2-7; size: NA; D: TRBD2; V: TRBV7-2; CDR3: CASSFNRGDYEQYF; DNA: TGTGCCAGCAGCTTCAATCGGGGGGATTACGAGCAGTACTTC
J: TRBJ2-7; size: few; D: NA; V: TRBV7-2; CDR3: CASTNSGDFEQYF; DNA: TGTGCCAGCACAAACTCTGGGGACTTTGAGCAGTACTTC
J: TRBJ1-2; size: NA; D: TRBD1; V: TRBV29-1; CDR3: CSVEMMGQAYGYTF; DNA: TGCAGCGTTGAAATGATGGGACAGGCCTATGGCTACACCTTC
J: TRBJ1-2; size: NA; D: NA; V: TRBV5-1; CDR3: CASSFRGEGYTF; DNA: TGCGCCAGCAGCTTCAGGGGTGAGGGCTACACCTTC
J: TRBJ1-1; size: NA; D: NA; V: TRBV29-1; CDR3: CSVGPPTVLNTEAFF; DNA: TGCAGCGTTGGCCCTCCTACAGTACTGAACACTGAAGCTTTCTTT
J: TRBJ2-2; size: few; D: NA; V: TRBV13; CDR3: CASSPGARDTGELFF; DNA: TGTGCCAGCAGCCCGGGCGCCAGGGACACCGGGGAGCTGTTTTTT
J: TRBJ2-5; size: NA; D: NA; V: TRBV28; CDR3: CASSYPRRGKYQETQYF; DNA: TGTGCCAGCAGTTACCCCCGTAGGGGGAAATACCAAGAGACCCAGTACTTC
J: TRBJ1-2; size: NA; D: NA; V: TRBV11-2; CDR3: CASSLARAGLGYTF; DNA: TGTGCCAGCAGCTTAGCCCGAGCGGGGCTCGGCTACACCTTC
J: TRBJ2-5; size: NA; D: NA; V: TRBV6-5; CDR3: CASSRTLEETQYF; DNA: TGTGCCAGCAGTCGGACTCTAGAAGAGACCCAGTACTTC
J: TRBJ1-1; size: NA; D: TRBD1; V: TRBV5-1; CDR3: CASSLGQGMRNTEAFF; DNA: TGCGCCAGCAGCCTCGGACAGGGGATGAGGAACACTGAAGCTTTCTTT
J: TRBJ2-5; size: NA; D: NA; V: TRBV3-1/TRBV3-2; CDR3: CASSPREWGETQYF; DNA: TGTGCCAGCAGTCCACGGGAGTGGGGAGAGACCCAGTACTTC
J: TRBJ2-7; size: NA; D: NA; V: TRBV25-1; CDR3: CASTPDRPPSYEQYF; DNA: TGTGCCAGCACCCCGGACAGACCCCCTTCCTACGAGCAGTACTTC
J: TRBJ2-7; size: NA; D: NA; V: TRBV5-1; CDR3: CASSATGSDEQYF; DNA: TGCGCCAGCAGCGCGACGGGGAGCGACGAGCAGTACTTC
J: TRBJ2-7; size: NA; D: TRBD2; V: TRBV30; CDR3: CAWSGLGAGGYEQYF; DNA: TGTGCCTGGAGTGGGTTGGGTGCGGGGGGCTACGAGCAGTACTTC
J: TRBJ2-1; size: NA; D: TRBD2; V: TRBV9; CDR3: CASSKGPGLAVDNEQFF; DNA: TGTGCCAGCAGCAAAGGACCGGGACTAGCGGTAGACAATGAGCAGTTCTTC
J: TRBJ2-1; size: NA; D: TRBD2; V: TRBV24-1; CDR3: CATSDSLGTSRYNEQFF; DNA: TGTGCCACCAGTGACTCCCTCGGGACTAGCAGGTACAATGAGCAGTTCTTC
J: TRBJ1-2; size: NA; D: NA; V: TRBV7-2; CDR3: CASSPDSYGYTF; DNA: TGTGCCAGCAGCCCGGACAGCTATGGCTACACCTTC
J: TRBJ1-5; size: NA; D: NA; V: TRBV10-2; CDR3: CASSEHRTAEAGGQPQHF; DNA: TGCGCCAGCAGTGAGCACAGAACAGCAGAGGCCGGAGGACAGCCCCAGCATTTT
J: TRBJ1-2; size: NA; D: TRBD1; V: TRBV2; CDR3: CASSARIHRGGNGYTF; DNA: TGTGCCAGCAGTGCAAGAATTCACAGGGGGGGGAATGGCTACACCTTC
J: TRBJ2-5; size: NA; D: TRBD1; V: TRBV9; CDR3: CASSAGTGLGQETQYF; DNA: TGTGCCAGCAGCGCCGGGACAGGGTTGGGACAAGAGACCCAGTACTTC
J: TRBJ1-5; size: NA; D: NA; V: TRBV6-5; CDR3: CASQGWNQPQHF; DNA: TGTGCCAGTCAGGGATGGAATCAGCCCCAGCATTTT
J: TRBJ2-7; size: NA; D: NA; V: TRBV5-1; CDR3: CASSPVTGSYEQYF; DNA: TGCGCCAGCAGCCCGGTTACAGGGTCCTACGAGCAGTACTTC